This T cell receptor beta chain was found in a study of T cell responses to AZD1222 COVID-19 vaccine. Germline V gene lookup returns CDR1 KGHSH and CDR2 LQKENI. The CDR3 covers 16 residues. V lost 0 bases to trimming and J lost 3 bases, with 14 bases between them. To note about this clone: Antigen: not known.

Sequencing was performed with immunoSEQ multiplex PCR; in TCRdb, only in-frame clones are kept and a portion is missing. The table counts about 140,000 clones; 2% to 2.5% lies in the top ten. Study results and limitations: Only a handful of individuals given AZD1222 were seropositive at baseline.

The V and J genes are TRBV18 and TRBJ1-1; D not certain. The receptor was isolated from an adult in good health. Sample: peripheral blood. For the CDR3, the DNA is TGTGCCAGCTCACCACCTTGGGGAGCCGGGGACACTGAAGCTTTCTTT. Translated: CASSPPWGAGDTEAFF.